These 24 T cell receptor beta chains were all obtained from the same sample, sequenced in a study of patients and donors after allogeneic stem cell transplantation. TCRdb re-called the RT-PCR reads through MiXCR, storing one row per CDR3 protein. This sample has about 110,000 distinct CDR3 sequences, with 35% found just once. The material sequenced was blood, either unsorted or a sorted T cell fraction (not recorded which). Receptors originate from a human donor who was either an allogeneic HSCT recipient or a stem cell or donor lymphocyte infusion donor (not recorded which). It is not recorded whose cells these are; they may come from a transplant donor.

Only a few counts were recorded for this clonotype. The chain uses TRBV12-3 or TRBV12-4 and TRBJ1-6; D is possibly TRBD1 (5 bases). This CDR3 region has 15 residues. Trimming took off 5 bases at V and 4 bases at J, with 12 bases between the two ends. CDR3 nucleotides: TGTGCCAGCAGTCCTGGGGCTCCTTATAATTCACCCCTCCACTTT. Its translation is CASSPGAPYNSPLHF.

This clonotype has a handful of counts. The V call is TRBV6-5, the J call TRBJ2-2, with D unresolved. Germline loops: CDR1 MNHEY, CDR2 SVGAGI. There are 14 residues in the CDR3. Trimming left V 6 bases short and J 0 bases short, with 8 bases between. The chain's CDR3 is CASSPTTNTGELFF. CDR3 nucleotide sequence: TGTGCCAGCAGCCCAACCACGAACACCGGGGAGCTGTTTTTT.

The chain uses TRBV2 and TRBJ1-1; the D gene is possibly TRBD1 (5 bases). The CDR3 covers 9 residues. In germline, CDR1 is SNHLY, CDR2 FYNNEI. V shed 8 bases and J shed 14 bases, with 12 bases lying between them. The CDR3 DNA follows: TGTGCCAGCCCCGTGGGGGGATTCTTT. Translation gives CASPVGGFF. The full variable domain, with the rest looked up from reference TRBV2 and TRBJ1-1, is EPEVTQTPSHQVTQMGQEVILRCVPISNHLYFYWYRQILGQKVEFLVSFYNNEISEKSEIFDDQFSVERPDGSNFTLKIRSTKLEDSAMYFCASPVGGFFGQGTRLTVV.

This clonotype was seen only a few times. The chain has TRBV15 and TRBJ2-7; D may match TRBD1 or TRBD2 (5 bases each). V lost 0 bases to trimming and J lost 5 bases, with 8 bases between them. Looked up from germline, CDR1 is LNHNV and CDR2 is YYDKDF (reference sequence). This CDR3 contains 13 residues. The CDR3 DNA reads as TGTGCCACCAGCAGAGATGGGGGTGACGAGCAGTACTTC. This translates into CATSRDGGDEQYF. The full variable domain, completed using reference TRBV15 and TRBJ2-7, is DAMVIQNPRYQVTQFGKPVTLSCSQTLNHNVMYWYQQKSSQAPKLLFHYYDKDFNNEADTPDNFQSRRPNTSFCFLDIRSPGLGDTAMYLCATSRDGGDEQYFGPGTRLTVT.

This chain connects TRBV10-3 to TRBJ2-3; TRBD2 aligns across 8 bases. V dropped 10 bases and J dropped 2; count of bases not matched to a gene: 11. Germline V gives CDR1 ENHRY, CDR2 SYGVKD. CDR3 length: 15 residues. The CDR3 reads CATQALSGNTDTQYF. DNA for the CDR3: TGTGCCACCCAAGCCCTTAGCGGGAACACAGATACGCAGTATTTT.

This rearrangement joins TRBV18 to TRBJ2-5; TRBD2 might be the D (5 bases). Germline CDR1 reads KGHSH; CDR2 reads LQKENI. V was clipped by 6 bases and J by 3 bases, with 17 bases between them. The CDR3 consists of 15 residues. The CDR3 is CASSKILGSEETQYF. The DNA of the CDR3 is TGTGCCAGCTCGAAGATTTTGGGGAGTGAAGAGACCCAGTACTTC.

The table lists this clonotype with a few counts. The CDR3 sequence is CASSLLAGFTGELFF. The CDR3 DNA reads TGTGCCAGCAGTCTACTAGCGGGGTTCACCGGGGAGCTGTTTTTT. This sequence joins TRBV12-3 or TRBV12-4 and TRBJ2-2; 10 bases align to TRBD2. This CDR3 has 15 residues. The trim removed 5 bases at V and 4 bases at J, leaving 4 bases unmatched.

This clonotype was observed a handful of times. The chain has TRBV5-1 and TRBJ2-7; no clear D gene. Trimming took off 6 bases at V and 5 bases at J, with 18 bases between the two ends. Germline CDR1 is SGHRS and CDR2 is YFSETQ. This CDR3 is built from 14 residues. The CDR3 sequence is CASKSPDKPHEQYF. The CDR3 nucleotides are TGCGCCAGCAAGAGCCCGGATAAGCCCCACGAGCAGTACTTC.

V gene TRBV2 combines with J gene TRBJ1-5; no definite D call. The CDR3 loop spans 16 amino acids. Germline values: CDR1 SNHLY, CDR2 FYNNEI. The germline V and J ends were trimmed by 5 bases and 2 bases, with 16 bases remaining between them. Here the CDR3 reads CASSPDPSRGNQPQHF. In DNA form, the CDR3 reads TGTGCCAGCAGTCCGGACCCATCGAGGGGCAATCAGCCCCAGCATTTT.

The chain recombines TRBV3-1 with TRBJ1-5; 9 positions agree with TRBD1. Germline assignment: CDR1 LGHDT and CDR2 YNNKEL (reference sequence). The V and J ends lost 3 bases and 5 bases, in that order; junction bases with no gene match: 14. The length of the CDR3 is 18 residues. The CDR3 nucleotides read TGTGCCAGCAGCCACGCGGGACAGGGAGGCATTTCGGATCAGCCCCAGCATTTT. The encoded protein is CASSHAGQGGISDQPQHF.

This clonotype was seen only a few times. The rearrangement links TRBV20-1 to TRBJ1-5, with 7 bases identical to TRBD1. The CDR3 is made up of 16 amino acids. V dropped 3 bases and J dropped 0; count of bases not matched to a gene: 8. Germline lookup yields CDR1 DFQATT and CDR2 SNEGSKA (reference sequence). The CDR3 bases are TGCAGTGCTAGTGCGAGGGACAGCTATAGCAATCAGCCCCAGCATTTT. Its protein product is CSASARDSYSNQPQHF.

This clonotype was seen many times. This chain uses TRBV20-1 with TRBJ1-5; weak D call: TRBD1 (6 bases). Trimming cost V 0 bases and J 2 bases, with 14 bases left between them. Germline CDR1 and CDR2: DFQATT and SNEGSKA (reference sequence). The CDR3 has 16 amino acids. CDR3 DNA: TGCAGTGCTAGAGATGGATTTTGGACAGGCAATCAGCCCCAGCATTTT. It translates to CSARDGFWTGNQPQHF.

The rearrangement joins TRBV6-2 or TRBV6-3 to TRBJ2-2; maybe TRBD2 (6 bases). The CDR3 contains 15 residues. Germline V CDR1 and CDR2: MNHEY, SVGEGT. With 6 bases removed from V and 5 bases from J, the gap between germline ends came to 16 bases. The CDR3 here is CASSPLAGRTGELFF. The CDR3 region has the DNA TGTGCCAGCAGCCCCCTGGCGGGAAGAACCGGGGAGCTGTTTTTT.

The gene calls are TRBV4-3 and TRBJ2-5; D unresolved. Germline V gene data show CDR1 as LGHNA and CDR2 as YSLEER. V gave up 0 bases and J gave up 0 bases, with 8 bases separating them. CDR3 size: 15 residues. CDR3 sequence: CASSQEWANQETQYF. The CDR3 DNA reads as TGCGCCAGCAGCCAAGAATGGGCGAACCAAGAGACCCAGTACTTC.

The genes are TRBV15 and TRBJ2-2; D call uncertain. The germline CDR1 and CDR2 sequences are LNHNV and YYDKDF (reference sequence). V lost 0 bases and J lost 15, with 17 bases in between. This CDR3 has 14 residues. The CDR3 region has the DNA TGTGCCACCAGCAGAGAATCACCAACCCTGTCGATGTTTTTT. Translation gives CATSRESPTLSMFF.

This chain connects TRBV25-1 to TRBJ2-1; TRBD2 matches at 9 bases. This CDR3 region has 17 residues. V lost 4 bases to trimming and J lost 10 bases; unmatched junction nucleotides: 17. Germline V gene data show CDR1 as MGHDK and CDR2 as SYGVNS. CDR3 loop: CASSVRRGREREEEQFF. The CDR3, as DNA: TGTGCCAGCAGTGTCCGTCGGGGTAGGGAGCGGGAGGAAGAGCAGTTCTTC.

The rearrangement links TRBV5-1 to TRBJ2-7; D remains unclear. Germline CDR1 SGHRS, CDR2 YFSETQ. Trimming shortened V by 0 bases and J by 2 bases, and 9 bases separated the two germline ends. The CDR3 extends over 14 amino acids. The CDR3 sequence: CASSLGARTYEQYF. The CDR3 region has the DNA TGCGCCAGCAGCTTGGGGGCTCGGACCTACGAGCAGTACTTC.

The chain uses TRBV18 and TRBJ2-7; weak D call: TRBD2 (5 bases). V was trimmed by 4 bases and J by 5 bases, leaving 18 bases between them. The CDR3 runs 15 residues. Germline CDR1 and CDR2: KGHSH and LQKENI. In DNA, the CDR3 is TGTGCCAGCTCACAGGTGCAGAGGGCGATAAACGAGCAGTACTTC. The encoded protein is CASSQVQRAINEQYF. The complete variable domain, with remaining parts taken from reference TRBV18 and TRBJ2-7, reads NAGVMQNPRHLVRRRGQEARLRCSPMKGHSHVYWYRQLPEEGLKFMVYLQKENIIDESGMPKERFSAEFPKEGPSILRIQQVVRGDSAAYFCASSQVQRAINEQYFGPGTRLTVT.

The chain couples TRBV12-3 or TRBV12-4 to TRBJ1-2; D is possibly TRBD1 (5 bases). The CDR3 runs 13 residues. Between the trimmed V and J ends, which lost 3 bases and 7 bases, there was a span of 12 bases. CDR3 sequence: CASSLGGLIGYTF. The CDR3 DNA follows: TGTGCCAGCAGTTTGGGGGGATTGATTGGCTACACCTTC.

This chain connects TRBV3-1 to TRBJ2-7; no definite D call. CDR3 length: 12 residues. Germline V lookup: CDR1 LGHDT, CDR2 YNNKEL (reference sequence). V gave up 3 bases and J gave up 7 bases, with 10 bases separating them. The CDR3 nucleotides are TGTGCCAGCAGCCAGAATGGTGGGGAGCAGTACTTC. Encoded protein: CASSQNGGEQYF.

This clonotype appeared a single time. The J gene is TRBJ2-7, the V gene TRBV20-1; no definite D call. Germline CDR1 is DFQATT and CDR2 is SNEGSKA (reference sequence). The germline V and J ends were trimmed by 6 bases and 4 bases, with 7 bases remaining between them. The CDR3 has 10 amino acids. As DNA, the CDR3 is TGCAGTGCAGGCTTATACGAGCAGTACTTC. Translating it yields CSAGLYEQYF.

CDR3: CASSEYRDSPLHF. The CDR3 DNA reads as TGTGCCAGCAGCGAATACAGGGATTCACCCCTCCACTTT. The rearrangement uses TRBV4-2 and TRBJ1-6; D is perhaps TRBD1 (6 bases). The CDR3 sequence is 13 residues long. CDR1 LGHNA and CDR2 YNFKEQ come from the germline V gene. V was trimmed by 5 bases and J by 8 bases, leaving 10 bases between them.

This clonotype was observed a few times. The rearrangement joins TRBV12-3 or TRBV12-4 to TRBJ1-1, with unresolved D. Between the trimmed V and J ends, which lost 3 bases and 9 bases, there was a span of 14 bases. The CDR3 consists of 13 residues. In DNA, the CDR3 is TGTGCCAGCAGTTTCGACGCCACCCTGAAAGCTTTCTTT. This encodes CASSFDATLKAFF.

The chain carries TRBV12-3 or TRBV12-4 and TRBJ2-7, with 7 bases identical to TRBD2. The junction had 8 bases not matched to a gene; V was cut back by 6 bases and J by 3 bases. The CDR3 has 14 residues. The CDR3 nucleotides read TGTGCCAGCAGCCACACTAGCGCCTACTACGAGCAGTACTTC. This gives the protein CASSHTSAYYEQYF.